This T cell receptor beta chain was profiled in a study of cytomegalovirus exposure and HLA in healthy donors. As for this clone: Its target is unknown.

Germline CDR1 and CDR2: MNHNY and SVGAGI (reference sequence). Unmatched junction bases numbered 8, after V lost 2 bases and J lost 6 bases. This CDR3 is 15 amino acids long. Healthy donors of bone marrow made up the group. The PCR was carried out with 60 Vbeta primers and 13 Jbeta primers. This table comes from immunoSEQ multiplex PCR, and its TCRdb copy is limited to in-frame clones, with some not included. The sample includes some 150,000 clones, 73% of them seen just once. Study results and caveats: When the data were analyzed later, several of the most significant clusters appeared to be linked to common viral pathogens. Overall, approximately 150 TCR beta chains were annotated as cytomegalovirus-associated.

The V gene is TRBV6-6, the J gene TRBJ1-2, with 8 bases identical to TRBD1. What was sequenced was PBMCs. The TCR sequence derives from a human donor in good health. The CDR3 here is CASSYQASTGDGYTF. The CDR3 bases are TGTGCCAGCAGTTACCAGGCTTCGACAGGGGATGGCTACACCTTC.